This TCR beta chain was recorded in a study of blood T cell repertoires in COVID-19. Study information: Specimens from acute and convalescent COVID-19 originated in the United States, Italy and Spain. T cells, B-cell-depleted T cells, or PBMCs supplied cDNA or gDNA.

Data came from immunoSEQ multiplex PCR; TCRdb stores just in-frame clones and leaves some out. The data show 150,000 to 200,000 clones, roughly four fifths seen once. The CDR3 is made up of 18 amino acids. Trimming removed 5 bases from V and 0 bases from J, with 17 bases in between. Germline V gene data show CDR1 as SGHTA and CDR2 as FQGNSA. Material: peripheral blood. The chain joins TRBV7-2 to TRBJ2-6; the D gene is possibly TRBD2 (5 bases). This receptor was obtained from a human donor in a cohort sampled during active COVID-19. The CDR3 nucleotides read TGTGCCAGCAGCCCGCTGTCCCGGGCGGGCTCTGGGGCCAACGTCCTGACTTTC. Amino acids: CASSPLSRAGSGANVLTF.